A selection of T cell receptor beta chains follows, all from one sample in a study of blood T cell repertoires in COVID-19. The assay was immunoSEQ multiplex PCR, and TCRdb's table has in-frame clones only and misses some. The table includes around 63,000 clones, 65% to 80% detected once. Sample: peripheral blood. The receptors were sampled from a woman in her 70s with acute or convalescent COVID-19. Each CDR3 is given with its conserved first and last residue. D genes are given only for firm matches. The listing skips clone size in some rows; elsewhere it reads once, few, many or a size class.

V gene	J gene	clone size	D gene	CDR3 DNA	CDR3 protein
TRBV5-1	TRBJ2-7	-	-	TGCGCCAGCAGCCCCGAGCCGAGCTCCTACGAGCAGTACTTC	CASSPEPSSYEQYF
TRBV30	TRBJ2-7	-	-	TGTGCCTGGAGTGTAGGACGGGGCTACGAGCAGTACTTC	CAWSVGRGYEQYF
TRBV3-1/TRBV3-2	TRBJ2-2	-	-	TGTGCCAGCAGCCAATCGGGCCCCGGGGGCGGGGAGCTGTTTTTT	CASSQSGPGGGELFF
TRBV7-6	TRBJ1-4	-	-	TGTGCCAGCAGCAAGCTTAGTCCCGGTCGGGGGGGCGTTTGGGAAAAACTGTTTTTT	CASSKLSPGRGGVWEKLFF
TRBV7-8	TRBJ1-1	-	TRBD1	TGTGCCAGCAGCGTACCGGGGGACAGGGTGACTGAAGCTTTCTTT	CASSVPGDRVTEAFF
TRBV5-1	TRBJ2-3	few	-	TGCGCCAGCAGCTTGGGAGAAAGGGCAGGGGCAGATACGCAGTATTTT	CASSLGERAGADTQYF
TRBV2	TRBJ1-5	-	-	TGTGCCAGCAGTGAAACGGTTAATCAGCCCCAGCATTTT	CASSETVNQPQHF
TRBV5-4	TRBJ1-2	-	-	TGTGCCAGCCTTTCTCCCGGAAAGGAGAACTATGGCTACACCTTC	CASLSPGKENYGYTF
TRBV4-2	TRBJ2-7	-	-	TGTGCCAGCAGGGACAGAGGGGAGCAGTACTTC	CASRDRGEQYF
TRBV19	TRBJ1-4	-	-	TGTGCCAGTAGTATTGGAGAAGGTGAAAAACTGTTTTTT	CASSIGEGEKLFF
TRBV28	TRBJ2-1	-	TRBD2	TGTGCCAGCAGTTTACTAGGGGAGACTAGCCGGAATGAGCAGTTCTTC	CASSLLGETSRNEQFF
TRBV7-2	TRBJ2-7	-	TRBD1	TGTGCCAGCATCCGGGACAGGGTTTTCTACGAGCAGTACTTC	CASIRDRVFYEQYF
TRBV14	TRBJ2-3	-	-	TGTGCCAGCAGCCCGAAGGGCAGGGTTACAGATACGCAGTATTTT	CASSPKGRVTDTQYF
TRBV14	TRBJ1-6	few	-	TGTGCCAGCAGCGCTAGGGGCACCTATAATTCACCCCTCCACTTT	CASSARGTYNSPLHF
TRBV6-5	TRBJ2-2	-	-	TGTGCCAGCCTAGCACTTCTCTACACCGGGGAGCTGTTTTTT	CASLALLYTGELFF
TRBV5-1	TRBJ2-1	-	-	TGCGCCAGCAGAACTGCCTATACCTACAATGAGCAGTTCTTC	CASRTAYTYNEQFF
TRBV5-6	TRBJ2-1	once	TRBD2	TGTGCCAGCAGCAGGAGATCTGAGCGGGGGGCCGGGAATGAGCAGTTCTTC	CASSRRSERGAGNEQFF
TRBV25-1	TRBJ1-5	-	-	TGTGCCAGCAGCACAGGAAGCAATCAGCCCCAGCATTTT	CASSTGSNQPQHF
TRBV7-9	TRBJ2-3	-	TRBD1	TGTGCCAGCAGCTCTGCAGGGGGCGCGAGCACAGATACGCAGTATTTT	CASSSAGGASTDTQYF
TRBV11-3	TRBJ2-3	-	-	TGTGCCAGCAGCCTCCTCCCAGATACGCAGTATTTT	CASSLLPDTQYF
TRBV13	TRBJ2-4	-	-	TGTGCCAGCAGCTTAGCCCGGAGAAATGACATTCAGTACTTC	CASSLARRNDIQYF
TRBV9	TRBJ2-1	-	TRBD1	TGTGCCAGCAGCTCAGAGGGGGCAGGGGCCTACAATGAGCAGTTCTTC	CASSSEGAGAYNEQFF
TRBV4-1	TRBJ2-5	-	-	TGCGCCAGCAGCCAAGGCCAGGGGCAGCGAGAGACCCAGTACTTC	CASSQGQGQRETQYF
TRBV3-1/TRBV3-2	TRBJ2-5	-	TRBD2	TGTGCCAGCAGCCAAGGACTAGCGGGGGGAGAGACCCAGTACTTC	CASSQGLAGGETQYF
TRBV5-4	TRBJ2-3	-	TRBD2	TGTGCCAGCAGCTTGGTACTAGCGGCCACAGCAGATACGCAGTATTTT	CASSLVLAATADTQYF
TRBV20-1	TRBJ2-1	-	-	TGCAGTACTCAGGATTGGAATGAGCAGTTCTTC	CSTQDWNEQFF
TRBV24-1	TRBJ1-5	-	-	TGTGCCACCAGTGACTCCTATAGCAATCAGCCCCAGCATTTT	CATSDSYSNQPQHF
TRBV7-6	TRBJ2-6	few	TRBD2	TGTGCCAGCAGCTTAGGTCCATCAGCGGGGGGCTCTGGGGCCAACGTCCTGACTTTC	CASSLGPSAGGSGANVLTF
TRBV7-9	TRBJ2-1	-	-	TGTGCCAGCCGCATAGCGGCCTCCTACAATGAGCAGTTCTTC	CASRIAASYNEQFF
TRBV3-1/TRBV3-2	TRBJ2-3	-	TRBD2	TGTGCCAGCAGCCTGGGACTATCCACAGATACGCAGTATTTT	CASSLGLSTDTQYF
TRBV7-6	TRBJ2-5	-	TRBD2	TGTGCCAGCGCGCGGGGGGTTCAGCAGACCCAGTACTTC	CASARGVQQTQYF
TRBV10-3	TRBJ1-5	-	-	TGTGCCATCAGTGAGTCGACTGGGCAGGGTGGGCAGCCCCAGCATTTT	CAISESTGQGGQPQHF
TRBV11-2	TRBJ1-6	-	-	TGTGCCAGCAGCTTAGCTCCCTCACCCCTCCACTTT	CASSLAPSPLHF
TRBV18	TRBJ1-2	-	-	TGTGCCAGCTCACCATCCTCTAACTATGGCTACACCTTC	CASSPSSNYGYTF
TRBV7-2	TRBJ2-5	-	-	TGTGCCAGCAGACTGACTTCACCGACCCAGTACTTC	CASRLTSPTQYF